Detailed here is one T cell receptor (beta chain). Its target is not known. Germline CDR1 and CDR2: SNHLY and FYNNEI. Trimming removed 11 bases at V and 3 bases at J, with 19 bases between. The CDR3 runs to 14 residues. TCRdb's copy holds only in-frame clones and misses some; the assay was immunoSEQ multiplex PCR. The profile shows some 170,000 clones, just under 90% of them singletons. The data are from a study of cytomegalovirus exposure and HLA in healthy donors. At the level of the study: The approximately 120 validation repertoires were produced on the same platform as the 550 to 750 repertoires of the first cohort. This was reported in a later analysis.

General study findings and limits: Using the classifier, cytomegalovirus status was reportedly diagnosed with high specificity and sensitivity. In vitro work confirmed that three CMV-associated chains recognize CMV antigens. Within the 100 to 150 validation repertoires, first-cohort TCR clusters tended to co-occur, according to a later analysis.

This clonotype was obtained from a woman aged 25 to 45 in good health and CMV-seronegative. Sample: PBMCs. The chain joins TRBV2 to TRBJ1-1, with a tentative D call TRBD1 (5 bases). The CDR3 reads CALTRAGWDTEAFF. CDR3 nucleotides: TGTGCCCTTACCCGGGCAGGGTGGGACACTGAAGCTTTCTTT.